This is a list of T cell receptor beta chains from one sample in a study of regulatory T cells in long-lasting Graves disease. From the multiplex PCR reads, TCRdb called clonotypes with MiXCR, one entry per CDR3 protein. The sample consists of 300,000 to 350,000 distinct CDR3 sequences, 15% to 20% of them appearing once. Sequenced here: peripheral blood mononuclear cells (PBMCs), sampled when the disease was refractory, from a patient treated with antithyroid drugs. All receptors derive from a female donor with Graves disease. CDR3s include the opening cysteine and the closing phenylalanine or tryptophan. The D gene is left open where the match is weak. The listing skips clone size in some rows; elsewhere it reads once, few, many or a size class.

size	V	J	D	length	CDR3	DNA
few	TRBV2	TRBJ1-1	-	13	CASSGAGYTEAFF	TGTGCCAGCTCTGGGGCAGGGTACACTGAAGCTTTCTTT
-	TRBV5-1	TRBJ2-5	-	13	CASSSRDQETQYF	TGCGCCAGCAGCTCCCGGGACCAAGAGACCCAGTACTTC
many	TRBV5-1	TRBJ1-6	-	14	CASSLVDTGSPLHF	TGCGCCAGCAGCTTGGTGGACACTGGTTCACCCCTCCACTTT
-	TRBV19	TRBJ1-5	TRBD1	15	CASSISGTGRQPQHF	TGTGCCAGTAGTATCTCCGGGACAGGGAGACAGCCCCAGCATTTT
-	TRBV10-1	TRBJ2-5	TRBD2	14	CATKGNSGRKTQYF	TGCGCTACCAAGGGAAATAGCGGGAGAAAGACCCAGTACTTC
few	TRBV5-1	TRBJ2-2	TRBD2	17	CASSPPGLAGGSGELFF	TGCGCCAGCAGCCCACCAGGACTAGCGGGAGGGAGCGGGGAGCTGTTTTTT
many	TRBV7-6	TRBJ2-7	TRBD1	16	CASSLASGQGVYEQYF	TGTGCCAGCAGCTTAGCATCGGGACAGGGTGTCTACGAGCAGTACTTC
-	TRBV9	TRBJ1-3	-	15	CASSVRGNNGNTIYF	TGTGCCAGCAGCGTCCGGGGAAACAACGGGAACACCATATATTTT
few	TRBV19	TRBJ1-5	TRBD1	15	CASSMPGQGDQPQHF	TGTGCCAGTAGTATGCCGGGACAGGGTGATCAGCCCCAGCATTTT
many	TRBV6-1	TRBJ2-7	-	12	CASMGGKYEQYF	TGTGCCAGCATGGGCGGGAAGTACGAGCAGTACTTC
many	TRBV7-2	TRBJ1-1	-	14	CASSPGLVGTEAFF	TGTGCCAGCAGCCCAGGACTAGTTGGCACTGAAGCTTTCTTT
-	TRBV20-1	TRBJ1-2	-	16	CSALQAGTSVNCGYTF	TGCAGTGCTTTGCAGGCCGGGACTTCCGTCAACTGTGGCTACACCTTC
-	TRBV14	TRBJ1-2	TRBD1	17	CASSPPDRAGGDYGYTF	TGTGCCAGCAGCCCTCCGGACAGGGCAGGAGGTGACTATGGCTACACCTTC
many	TRBV18	TRBJ1-5	TRBD1	17	CASSPRRDRGSDQPQHF	TGTGCCAGCTCACCACGGCGAGACAGGGGCTCTGATCAGCCCCAGCATTTT
many	TRBV12-3/TRBV12-4	TRBJ1-1	TRBD1	14	CASSGGQGRTKAFF	TGTGCCAGCAGTGGGGGACAGGGAAGAACTAAAGCTTTCTTT
-	TRBV15	TRBJ2-7	-	13	CATSRDLAYEQYF	TGTGCCACCAGCAGAGATTTGGCCTACGAGCAGTACTTC
few	TRBV7-9	TRBJ2-7	TRBD2	17	CASSSRTSGRQYYEQYF	TGTGCCAGCAGCTCACGGACTAGCGGCCGCCAATATTACGAGCAGTACTTC
few	TRBV18	TRBJ2-2	TRBD1	16	CASSPMTGGSSGELFF	TGTGCCAGCTCACCAATGACAGGGGGATCTTCCGGGGAGCTGTTTTTT
many	TRBV7-3	TRBJ1-1	-	14	CASSSTGWGTEAFF	TGTGCCAGCAGCTCAACAGGGTGGGGCACTGAAGCTTTCTTT
many	TRBV30	TRBJ2-5	-	13	CAWSVNVGETQYF	TGTGCCTGGAGTGTTAATGTGGGGGAGACCCAGTACTTC
-	TRBV20-1	TRBJ1-4	-	15	CSVLDSFATNEKLFF	TGCAGTGTCCTGGACAGCTTTGCAACTAATGAAAAACTGTTTTTT
few	TRBV4-1	TRBJ2-7	-	14	CASSHAGLVGEQYF	TGCGCCAGCAGCCATGCGGGCCTAGTCGGCGAGCAGTACTTC
few	TRBV15	TRBJ1-4	-	15	CATSRVGRPNEKLFF	TGTGCCACCAGCAGAGTAGGCAGGCCCAATGAAAAACTGTTTTTT
few	TRBV6-1	TRBJ1-6	-	14	CASSEGAGGSPLHF	TGTGCCAGCAGTGAAGGGGCAGGAGGTTCACCCCTCCACTTT
few	TRBV6-1	TRBJ2-7	TRBD1	14	CASSTGTGWYEQYF	TGTGCCAGCAGCACCGGGACAGGGTGGTACGAGCAGTACTTC
few	TRBV28	TRBJ2-3	TRBD1	16	CASSPTGTGGRDTQYF	TGTGCCAGCAGCCCAACCGGGACAGGGGGCAGGGATACGCAGTATTTT
many	TRBV15	TRBJ2-7	-	15	CATSRDPASSYEQYF	TGTGCCACCAGCAGAGATCCTGCCAGCTCCTACGAGCAGTACTTC
many	TRBV5-6	TRBJ1-2	-	12	CASSFRDWGYTF	TGTGCCAGCAGCTTCCGGGACTGGGGCTACACCTTC
many	TRBV12-3/TRBV12-4	TRBJ1-2	-	17	CASTPFRGGRNTYGYTF	TGTGCCAGCACTCCCTTCCGCGGGGGGCGAAACACGTATGGCTACACCTTC
-	TRBV20-1	TRBJ2-7	-	13	CSASLGLAYEQYF	TGCAGTGCTAGCCTTGGATTAGCCTACGAGCAGTACTTC
-	TRBV3-1	TRBJ2-3	-	11	CASSHSDTQYF	TGTGCCAGCAGCCATTCGGATACGCAGTATTTT
few	TRBV7-9	TRBJ2-2	TRBD2	16	CASSRASGGPAGELFF	TGTGCCAGCAGCCGGGCTAGCGGGGGCCCGGCCGGGGAGCTGTTTTTT
many	TRBV28	TRBJ1-5	-	15	CASKGSWGGNQPQHF	TGTGCCAGCAAAGGATCGTGGGGCGGCAATCAGCCCCAGCATTTT
many	TRBV6-1	TRBJ1-1	-	16	CATCSWAATGNTEAFF	TGTGCCACCTGCAGTTGGGCAGCCACGGGGAACACTGAAGCTTTCTTT
few	TRBV11-2	TRBJ1-3	-	17	CASSLLVIGLSGNTIYF	TGTGCCAGCAGCCTCCTCGTCATAGGCCTCTCTGGAAACACCATATATTTT
few	TRBV7-2	TRBJ2-7	TRBD2	16	CASSSVWGGRRYEQYF	TGTGCCAGCAGCTCGGTTTGGGGGGGAAGACGCTACGAGCAGTACTTC
-	TRBV18	TRBJ1-1	-	14	CASLPGLADTEAFF	TGTGCCAGTCTGCCGGGTCTCGCGGACACTGAAGCTTTCTTT
many	TRBV10-3	TRBJ1-2	-	14	CAISENGEVYGYTF	TGTGCCATCAGCGAGAATGGAGAAGTCTATGGCTACACCTTC
many	TRBV11-2	TRBJ2-5	-	13	CASSSTPEETQYF	TGTGCCAGCAGCTCAACACCCGAGGAGACCCAGTACTTC
few	TRBV11-2	TRBJ2-7	TRBD1	15	CASSAWTGGEDEQYF	TGTGCCAGCAGCGCCTGGACAGGGGGCGAGGACGAGCAGTACTTC
few	TRBV20-1	TRBJ2-4	TRBD1	15	CSARGQGAAKNIQYF	TGCAGTGCTAGAGGGCAGGGGGCTGCCAAAAACATTCAGTACTTC
-	TRBV18	TRBJ2-7	TRBD1	15	CASSPQRTGGYEQYF	TGTGCCAGCTCGCCTCAGAGGACAGGGGGCTACGAGCAGTACTTC
many	TRBV12-3/TRBV12-4	TRBJ1-6	-	14	CASSSNQVQGLLHF	TGTGCCAGCAGTTCAAATCAGGTTCAGGGACTCCTCCACTTT
many	TRBV12-3/TRBV12-4	TRBJ2-4	-	17	CASSPRAQGSAKNIQYF	TGTGCCAGCAGCCCCCGGGCACAGGGATCGGCCAAAAACATTCAGTACTTC
many	TRBV7-9	TRBJ1-2	TRBD1	16	CASSGTRDRGHDGYTF	TGTGCCAGCAGCGGGACCCGGGACAGGGGACACGATGGCTACACCTTC